This TCR beta chain was profiled in a study of response to subunit inactivated influenza vaccine. Study results and caveats: A suggestion made by the authors is that each seasonal influenza vaccination recruits few new T cells.

TCRdb itself ran the RT-PCR reads through MiXCR, one entry per CDR3 protein. The sample includes roughly 650,000 distinct CDR3 sequences, 15% to 19% of them seen just once. Comments on this clonotype: The antigen is unknown.

The CDR3 spans 13 residues. Germline assignment: CDR1 ENHRY and CDR2 SYGVKD. V dropped 10 bases and J dropped 7; count of bases not matched to a gene: 9. The chain uses TRBV10-3 and TRBJ2-5, with 10 nucleotides matching TRBD1. This clonotype was sampled from a man between 50 and 59 years old who received an inactivated influenza vaccine. Sequenced here: PBMCs from blood, sampled 11 to 12 days after vaccination. The CDR3 loop reads CATTDRGQVTQYF. The CDR3 region has the DNA TGTGCCACGACCGACAGGGGGCAGGTGACCCAGTACTTC.